A single sample is the source of the 28 T cell receptor beta chains below, sequenced in a study of T-cell memory formation after mild COVID-19. TCRdb redid the calling of the 5' RACE reads with MiXCR, one entry per CDR3 protein. The data show roughly 62,000 distinct CDR3 sequences, 9.3% seen once. The sample taken for sequencing was PBMCs or a T cell subset sorted from them (not recorded which). The receptors originated from a man aged 18 to 30 who had mild COVID-19 (a few samples of this study predate the infection). Cell type and time point are not known.

The V call is TRBV30, the J call TRBJ2-5; 8 bases line up with TRBD2. This CDR3 has 12 residues. The germline V gene encodes CDR1 GTSNPN and CDR2 SVGIG (reference sequence). Trimming took 2 bases from V and 7 from J; bases not matched to a gene: 3. CDR3 DNA: TGTGCCTGGAGTAGCGGGGGAGGGACCCAGTACTTC. Residues: CAWSSGGGTQYF. The whole variable domain, filled in from reference TRBV30 and TRBJ2-5, reads SQTIHQWPATLVQPVGSPLSLECTVEGTSNPNLYWYRQAAGRGLQLLFYSVGIGQISSEVPQNLSASRPQDRQFILSSKKLLLSDSGFYLCAWSSGGGTQYFGPGTRLLVL.

This clonotype was recorded many times. The rearrangement joins TRBV29-1 to TRBJ2-3; unclear D gene. This CDR3 spans 13 amino acids. Germline CDR1 reads SQVTM; CDR2 reads ANQGSEA. Trimming left V 4 bases short and J 0 bases short, with 8 bases between. CDR3 nucleotides: TGCAGCGTTGCCCGAGAGAGCACAGATACGCAGTATTTT. Residues: CSVARESTDTQYF.

The chain combines TRBV4-3 with TRBJ1-3; no reliable D call. The CDR3 loop spans 16 amino acids. The germline V and J ends were trimmed by 0 bases and 0 bases, with 9 bases remaining between them. Germline V CDR1 and CDR2: LGHNA, YSLEER. CDR3 sequence: CASSQDIKVSGNTIYF. The CDR3 DNA follows: TGCGCCAGCAGCCAAGATATAAAGGTCTCTGGAAACACCATATATTTT.

The chain couples TRBV2 to TRBJ1-6, with TRBD1 as a possible D gene (6 bases). This CDR3 comprises 15 residues. The germline V gene encodes CDR1 SNHLY and CDR2 FYNNEI. V lost 1 base, J lost 9 bases, and 13 bases lay in between. The CDR3 sequence: CASSEGRGLVSPLHF. CDR3 DNA sequence: TGTGCCAGCAGTGAAGGTCGGGGGCTGGTTTCACCCCTCCACTTT.

V usage is TRBV27 and J usage is TRBJ2-5, with a tentative D call TRBD2 (6 bases). Germline V gene data show CDR1 as MNHEY and CDR2 as SMNVEV (reference sequence). Trimming removed 3 bases from V and 3 bases from J, with 14 bases in between. This CDR3 region has 15 residues. CDR3 DNA: TGTGCCAGCAGTTTGTACGGGGAGGTAAAAGAGACCCAGTACTTC. Translating gives CASSLYGEVKETQYF.

The chain joins TRBV5-1 to TRBJ2-7, with TRBD2 identical over 12 bases. The CDR3 sequence is 14 residues long. The V gene end was trimmed by 5 bases and the J gene end by 4 bases; junction bases not matched to a gene: 4. Per the germline V gene, CDR1 is SGHRS and CDR2 is YFSETQ. CDR3 amino acids: CASRITSGGYEQYF. The CDR3 DNA reads as TGCGCCAGCAGGATAACTAGCGGGGGGTACGAGCAGTACTTC.

The rearrangement joins TRBV4-2 to TRBJ2-4; 7 bases are shared with TRBD1. This CDR3 has 16 residues. J was trimmed by 0 bases and V by 0 bases; bases with no gene match: 2. CDR1 is LGHNA and CDR2 is YNFKEQ in the germline V gene. The CDR3 nucleotides are TGTGCCAGCAGCCAAGACGACAGGGTAGCCAAAAACATTCAGTACTTC. This encodes CASSQDDRVAKNIQYF.

This clonotype has just a few counts. This sequence joins TRBV5-1 and TRBJ1-1, with TRBD1 as a possible D gene (5 bases). The CDR3 runs to 15 residues. Trimming cost V 0 bases and J 5 bases, with 14 bases left between them. Germline CDR1 reads SGHRS; CDR2 reads YFSETQ. CDR3 sequence: CASSLGPGEGTEAFF. Written as DNA, the CDR3 is TGCGCCAGCAGCTTGGGGCCCGGGGAGGGGACTGAAGCTTTCTTT. The variable domain in full, with the rest retrieved from reference TRBV5-1 and TRBJ1-1, is KAGVTQTPRYLIKTRGQQVTLSCSPISGHRSVSWYQQTPGQGLQFLFEYFSETQRNKGNFPGRFSGRQFSNSRSEMNVSTLELGDSALYLCASSLGPGEGTEAFFGQGTRLTVV.

There are many counts of this clonotype. The genes are TRBV12-3 or TRBV12-4 and TRBJ2-3; perhaps TRBD2 as D (7 bases). The CDR3 loop spans 13 amino acids. V was clipped by 3 bases and J by 6 bases, with 10 bases between them. DNA of the CDR3: TGTGCCAGCAGTTTGGGGGGGCGGGATACGCAGTATTTT. Its protein is CASSLGGRDTQYF.

This clonotype was counted at least ten times. V is TRBV20-1 and J is TRBJ2-1; 8 bases line up with TRBD2. There are 16 residues in the CDR3. CDR1 and CDR2 (germline): DFQATT, SNEGSKA (reference sequence). V shed 0 bases and J 2 bases; nucleotides not matched to a gene: 6. CDR3 protein: CSARDLRGGAYNEQFF. As DNA, the CDR3 is TGCAGTGCTAGAGATTTACGGGGGGGAGCCTACAATGAGCAGTTCTTC.

This sequence joins TRBV10-3 and TRBJ1-3, with D hard to call. From germline, CDR1 is ENHRY and CDR2 SYGVKD. Trimming removed 8 bases at V and 0 bases at J, with 8 bases between. The CDR3 covers 13 residues. This CDR3 reads CAIRESSGNTIYF. In DNA form, the CDR3 reads TGTGCCATCCGGGAAAGCTCTGGAAACACCATATATTTT.

The chain links TRBV6-2 or TRBV6-3 to TRBJ2-3, with 8 bases fitting TRBD2. V lost 7 bases to trimming and J lost 4 bases; unmatched junction nucleotides: 1. Germline CDR1 and CDR2: MNHEY and SVGEGT. The CDR3 extends over 12 amino acids. The DNA of the CDR3 is TGTGCCAGCAAGCGGGGGCCAGATACGCAGTATTTT. This gives the protein CASKRGPDTQYF.

The rearrangement joins TRBV7-9 to TRBJ1-2, with D maybe TRBD1 (6 bases). Germline V gene data show CDR1 as SEHNR and CDR2 as FQNEAQ (reference sequence). V lost 3 bases and J lost 2, with 13 bases in between. The length of the CDR3 is 15 residues. Here the CDR3 reads CASSLQGGGNYGYTF. The CDR3 DNA is TGTGCCAGCAGCTTGCAAGGGGGAGGAAACTATGGCTACACCTTC.

The chain joins TRBV19 to TRBJ2-1; D is ambiguous. V shed 5 bases and J shed 2 bases, with 1 base lying between them. Germline V gene data show CDR1 as LNHDA and CDR2 as SQIVND (reference sequence). This CDR3 is 11 amino acids long. The CDR3 sequence is CASSAYNEQFF. The DNA for the CDR3 is TGTGCCAGTAGTGCCTACAATGAGCAGTTCTTC.

This clonotype has a count of ten or more. The chain carries TRBV20-1 and TRBJ2-5; no clear D. The V end was cut by 3 bases, the J end by 0 bases, with 8 bases between. This CDR3 spans 13 amino acids. Germline V gene sequence: CDR1 DFQATT, CDR2 SNEGSKA (reference sequence). Here the CDR3 DNA reads TGCAGTGCTAGTGAAACGGACCAAGAGACCCAGTACTTC. It yields the protein CSASETDQETQYF.

This clonotype was observed a few times. The chain is built from TRBV18 and TRBJ2-7, with 8 bases fitting TRBD1. Looked up from germline, CDR1 is KGHSH and CDR2 is LQKENI. The junction had 5 bases not matched to a gene; V was cut back by 5 bases and J by 2 bases. This CDR3 region has 14 residues. The CDR3 nucleotides are TGTGCCAGCTCATCACAGGGGGAGGCCTACGAGCAGTACTTC. It is translated as CASSSQGEAYEQYF.

The sample holds many counts of this clonotype. The chain is built from TRBV20-1 and TRBJ2-1; TRBD2 aligns across 10 bases. The CDR3 runs to 15 residues. The V gene end was trimmed by 0 bases and the J gene end by 5 bases; junction bases not matched to a gene: 4. From germline, CDR1 is DFQATT and CDR2 SNEGSKA (reference sequence). CDR3 in DNA: TGCAGTGCTAGAGATTCTAGCGGGGGCCACAATGAGCAGTTCTTC. It encodes CSARDSSGGHNEQFF.

V usage is TRBV20-1 and J usage is TRBJ1-5; no clear D gene. Deletions cut 1 base from V and 3 bases from J, with 10 bases between. The germline gives CDR1 DFQATT, CDR2 SNEGSKA (reference sequence). The CDR3 length is 14 residues. The CDR3 nucleotides are TGCAGTGCTAGAGCCCAGGCCACCAATCAGCCCCAGCATTTT. Amino acids: CSARAQATNQPQHF.

The genes are TRBV20-1 and TRBJ2-4, with TRBD1 identical over 10 bases. Germline V gene data show CDR1 as DFQATT and CDR2 as SNEGSKA (reference sequence). This CDR3 contains 14 residues. V was pared by 3 bases and J by 7 bases, with 6 bases of the junction left unmatched. The CDR3 DNA follows: TGCAGTGCTAGGCCAGGACAGGGGGTCAACATTCAGTACTTC. As protein: CSARPGQGVNIQYF.

This clonotype was counted between two and nine times. The V call is TRBV7-2, the J call TRBJ1-1; 12 bases map to TRBD1. Germline V gene lookup returns CDR1 SGHTA and CDR2 FQGNSA. This CDR3 has 16 amino acids. Germline trimming cut 4 bases from V and 4 bases from J; bases unmatched to any gene: 7. CDR3 coding DNA: TGTGCCAGCAGCTGGGGACAGGGGGCAGGCGGCACTGAAGCTTTCTTT. This gives the protein CASSWGQGAGGTEAFF.

This clonotype was observed at least ten times. The chain carries TRBV5-1 and TRBJ1-1, with TRBD1 identical over 7 bases. Germline lookup yields CDR1 SGHRS and CDR2 YFSETQ. V lost 0 bases to trimming and J lost 2 bases; unmatched junction nucleotides: 4. The CDR3 runs 15 residues. The CDR3 loop reads CASSLATGVNTEAFF. The DNA for the CDR3 is TGCGCCAGCAGCTTGGCTACAGGGGTCAACACTGAAGCTTTCTTT.

The rearrangement links TRBV6-2 or TRBV6-3 to TRBJ2-7; the D gene is possibly TRBD2 (6 bases). This CDR3 has 12 amino acids. Trimming removed 8 bases from V and 2 bases from J, with 10 bases in between. CDR1 MNHEY and CDR2 SVGEGT come from the germline V gene. In DNA form, the CDR3 reads TGTGCCAGCTCTCCGGGGGCCTACGAGCAGTACTTC. This encodes CASSPGAYEQYF.

This clonotype has at least ten counts. This chain connects TRBV7-2 to TRBJ2-3, with 8 bases identical to TRBD2. The length of the CDR3 is 17 residues. From germline, CDR1 is SGHTA and CDR2 FQGNSA. The V segment lost 1 base and the J segment 0 bases; nucleotides outside the gene matches: 6. CDR3 region: CASSLVGGGFSTDTQYF. CDR3 bases: TGTGCCAGCAGCTTAGTTGGCGGGGGGTTTAGCACAGATACGCAGTATTTT. The variable domain in full, with the rest retrieved from reference TRBV7-2 and TRBJ2-3, is GAGVSQSPSNKVTEKGKDVELRCDPISGHTALYWYRQSLGQGLEFLIYFQGNSAPDKSGLPSDRFSAERTGGSVSTLTIQRTQQEDSAVYLCASSLVGGGFSTDTQYFGPGTRLTVL.

The sample holds many counts of this clonotype. The J gene is TRBJ2-2, the V gene TRBV7-6; D not resolved. The V gene lost 5 bases and the J gene lost 4 bases, with 14 bases spanning the gap. The CDR3 has 15 residues. Germline V lookup: CDR1 SGHVS, CDR2 FNYEAQ. DNA for the CDR3: TGTGCCAGCAGCCCCAGACCGGGTCCCACCGGGGAGCTGTTTTTT. It encodes CASSPRPGPTGELFF.

This clonotype has just a few counts. The chain carries TRBV6-5 and TRBJ1-1; a possible D gene is TRBD1 (6 bases). The CDR3 is 17 amino acids. The germline V gene has CDR1 MNHEY and CDR2 SVGAGI. V lost 0 bases, J lost 4 bases, and 18 bases lay in between. CDR3 sequence reads: CASSYSFGQGIATEAFF. CDR3 coding DNA: TGTGCCAGCAGTTACTCCTTCGGGCAGGGGATAGCCACTGAAGCTTTCTTT.

This clonotype was seen ten or more times. The J gene is TRBJ2-3, the V gene TRBV7-2; 7 bases map to TRBD1. The V and J ends lost 0 bases and 4 bases, in that order; junction bases with no gene match: 7. Germline CDR1 is SGHTA and CDR2 is FQGNSA. CDR3 length: 16 amino acids. The DNA for the CDR3 is TGTGCCAGCAGCTTAGCGCCGACAGGGTACGCAGATACGCAGTATTTT. This translates into CASSLAPTGYADTQYF. Full variable domain (outside the CDR3, taken from reference TRBV7-2 and TRBJ2-3): GAGVSQSPSNKVTEKGKDVELRCDPISGHTALYWYRQSLGQGLEFLIYFQGNSAPDKSGLPSDRFSAERTGGSVSTLTIQRTQQEDSAVYLCASSLAPTGYADTQYFGPGTRLTVL.

This clonotype was found a few times. The rearrangement links TRBV6-6 to TRBJ1-6; tentative D call: TRBD1 (5 bases). Germline assignment: CDR1 MNHNY and CDR2 SVGAGI (reference sequence). CDR3 size: 16 residues. The ends were cut back, 0 bases at V and 10 bases at J, with 16 bases in the middle. CDR3 residues: CASSYSGGGFGSPLHF. The DNA for the CDR3 is TGTGCCAGCAGTTACTCAGGCGGGGGATTCGGATCACCCCTCCACTTT.

This clonotype was observed a few times. The CDR3 DNA is TGTGCCACCAGTCGGGGCTCCGCCACTGAAGCTTTCTTT. This gives the protein CATSRGSATEAFF. The V gene is TRBV24-1, the J gene TRBJ1-1; D is possibly TRBD1 (5 bases). The CDR3 sequence is 13 residues long. V shed 6 bases and J shed 4 bases, with 11 bases lying between them. Germline assignment: CDR1 KGHDR and CDR2 SFDVKD.